The 13 T cell receptor beta chains below were found in one sample sequenced in a study of T cell responses to AZD1222 COVID-19 vaccine. Only in-frame clones appear in the TCRdb table, and some are missing; sequencing was by immunoSEQ multiplex PCR. The table lists some 150,000 clones, 92% of them singletons. This specimen was peripheral blood, taken on day 0 of AZD1222 vaccination. These TCRs come from an adult in good health.

J is TRBJ2-7 and V is TRBV28; D may correspond to TRBD1 or TRBD2 (6 bases each). With 3 bases removed from V and 3 bases from J, the gap between germline ends came to 18 bases. Germline values: CDR1 MDHEN, CDR2 SYDVKM. The CDR3 is 16 residues long. DNA for the CDR3: TGTGCCAGCAGTTTTGCCGGGGGCAGAGACTTCTACGAGCAGTACTTC. It translates to CASSFAGGRDFYEQYF. The entire variable domain, with the rest obtained from reference TRBV28 and TRBJ2-7, is as follows: DVKVTQSSRYLVKRTGEKVFLECVQDMDHENMFWYRQDPGLGLRLIYFSYDVKMKEKGDIPEGYSVSREKKERFSLILESASTNQTSMYLCASSFAGGRDFYEQYFGPGTRLTVT.

V is TRBV5-6 and J is TRBJ1-4, with D possibly matching TRBD1 (5 bases). The germline V gene has CDR1 SGHDT and CDR2 YYEEEE. CDR3 size: 15 residues. V was clipped by 2 bases and J by 7 bases, with 15 bases between them. CDR3 sequence reads: CASSLHSGLREKLFF. The CDR3 bases are TGTGCCAGCAGCTTACACTCAGGGTTACGTGAAAAACTGTTTTTT.

The chain links TRBV11-1 to TRBJ1-3; no clear D gene. Germline V gene data show CDR1 as SGHAT and CDR2 as FQDESV (reference sequence). Trimming stripped 5 bases from V and 7 bases from J, with 9 bases between. There are 12 residues in the CDR3. The CDR3 loop reads CASSTGRNTIYF. In DNA, the CDR3 is TGTGCCAGCAGCACGGGCCGGAACACCATATATTTT.

Remarks on this clone: The sample contains more than one DNA sequence encoding this CDR3. CDR3 protein: CASSVASDTQYF. CDR3 coding DNA: TGTGCCAGCAGCGTAGCTTCAGATACGCAGTATTTT. This chain uses TRBV9 with TRBJ2-3; D remains unclear. Germline CDR1 is SGDLS and CDR2 is YYNGEE. CDR3 size: 12 residues. Trimming cost V 0 bases and J 4 bases, with 3 bases left between them.

The chain carries TRBV12-3 or TRBV12-4 and TRBJ2-7; no clear D. The CDR3 spans 13 residues. V lost 5 bases to trimming and J lost 2 bases, with 10 bases between them. The CDR3 reads CASSVTRAYEQYF. CDR3 nucleotides: TGTGCCAGCAGTGTAACCCGGGCCTACGAGCAGTACTTC.

The rearrangement joins TRBV5-1 to TRBJ1-4; possible D gene TRBD1, 6 bases. CDR3 size: 14 residues. V lost 4 bases to trimming and J lost 4 bases, with 11 bases between them. Germline V CDR1 and CDR2: SGHRS, YFSETQ. In DNA, the CDR3 is TGCGCCAGCAGCGCAGGGGTGGGTAATGAAAAACTGTTTTTT. Translated, it gives CASSAGVGNEKLFF.

This clone was detected a few times. The gene calls are TRBV18 and TRBJ1-2; 7 bases align to TRBD1. With 3 bases clipped from V and 4 bases from J, the junction kept 5 bases outside the gene matches. The CDR3 has 14 amino acids. CDR1 and CDR2 from the germline V gene are KGHSH and LQKENI. The chain's CDR3 is CASSPRQGPYGYTF. CDR3 sequence (DNA): TGTGCCAGCTCACCCCGACAGGGTCCCTATGGCTACACCTTC.

This rearrangement joins TRBV6-5 to TRBJ1-1, with a weak D call TRBD1 (5 bases). The CDR3 is made up of 13 amino acids. The germline CDR1 and CDR2 sequences are MNHEY and SVGAGI. Trimming left V 7 bases short and J 9 bases short, with 18 bases between. Here the CDR3 DNA reads TGTGCCAGCATAAGTCGGGGCGAGAGGAAAGCTTTCTTT. Protein sequence: CASISRGERKAFF.

A single count supports this clone. V gene TRBV2 combines with J gene TRBJ2-3, with TRBD1 matching 10 bases. Germline CDR1 and CDR2: SNHLY and FYNNEI. There are 13 residues in the CDR3. V trimming: 8 bases; J trimming: 5 bases; junction bases outside the gene matches: 4. The CDR3 sequence: CASGDRGRDTQYF. The DNA for the CDR3 is TGTGCCAGCGGAGACAGGGGGCGAGATACGCAGTATTTT. Full variable domain (remainder filled in from reference TRBV2 and TRBJ2-3): EPEVTQTPSHQVTQMGQEVILRCVPISNHLYFYWYRQILGQKVEFLVSFYNNEISEKSEIFDDQFSVERPDGSNFTLKIRSTKLEDSAMYFCASGDRGRDTQYFGPGTRLTVL.

This clone occurred once. The gene calls are TRBV18 and TRBJ2-3, with 7 positions matching TRBD2. V trimming: 3 bases; J trimming: 4 bases; junction bases outside the gene matches: 10. Germline V CDR1 and CDR2: KGHSH, LQKENI. The CDR3 is 16 amino acids. DNA for the CDR3: TGTGCCAGCTCACCGACGCTAGCGGCGGGCTCAGATACGCAGTATTTT. Translation gives CASSPTLAAGSDTQYF.

The V gene is TRBV7-9, the J gene TRBJ2-2, with 8 bases matching TRBD2. This CDR3 has 17 amino acids. Trimming removed 5 bases from V and 0 bases from J; junction bases left unmatched: 8. From germline, CDR1 is SEHNR and CDR2 FQNEAQ (reference sequence). CDR3 bases: TGTGCCAGCAGCGGGACCGTACTAGCGGCGAACACCGGGGAGCTGTTTTTT. It codes for CASSGTVLAANTGELFF.

The chain joins TRBV18 to TRBJ2-1; either TRBD1 or TRBD2 may supply D (5 bases each). Trimming took 3 bases from V and 5 from J, leaving 17 bases between them. CDR1 and CDR2 from the germline V gene are KGHSH and LQKENI. The CDR3 covers 16 residues. The CDR3 DNA reads as TGTGCCAGCTCACCTCTTCTAGGGACGGGTAACAATGAGCAGTTCTTC. Amino acid sequence: CASSPLLGTGNNEQFF.

The chain employs TRBV19 and TRBJ2-5, with a weak D call TRBD1 (6 bases). Trimming took 10 bases from V and 2 from J, leaving 14 bases between them. This CDR3 comprises 13 residues. Germline V gives CDR1 LNHDA, CDR2 SQIVND (reference sequence). The CDR3 reads CATSSTGQETQYF. In DNA form, the CDR3 reads TGTGCCACGTCATCGACAGGACAAGAGACCCAGTACTTC. Full variable domain (rest looked up from reference TRBV19 and TRBJ2-5): DGGITQSPKYLFRKEGQNVTLSCEQNLNHDAMYWYRQDPGQGLRLIYYSQIVNDFQKGDIAEGYSVSREKKESFPLTVTSAQKNPTAFYLCATSSTGQETQYFGPGTRLLVL.